Following are 11 T cell receptor beta chains from one sample sequenced in a study of T cells in tumors after PD-1 blockade. Using immunoSEQ multiplex PCR, the repertoire was profiled, and TCRdb retains in-frame clones only, with some absent. Among tens of thousands of clones listed, about three quarters were seen once. The sample here was PBMCs, taken before anti-PD-1 treatment. The receptors shown here come from a human donor with basal cell carcinoma.

The rearrangement joins TRBV6-4 to TRBJ2-6; no reliable D call. V gave up 5 bases and J gave up 2 bases, with 13 bases separating them. Germline CDR1 reads MRHNA; CDR2 reads SNTAGT. The CDR3 totals 16 residues. CDR3 nucleotides: TGTGCCAGCAGTCCAACTACTGAGGCTGGGGCCAACGTCCTGACTTTC. This sequence encodes CASSPTTEAGANVLTF.

The genes are TRBV11-3 and TRBJ2-2; D is undetermined. CDR3 size: 14 residues. Deletions cut 5 bases from V and 3 bases from J, with 10 bases between. Germline V gene lookup returns CDR1 SGHNT and CDR2 YENEEA. The DNA for the CDR3 is TGTGCCAGCAGCGAACGCATAGACACCGGGGAGCTGTTTTTT. This encodes CASSERIDTGELFF.

The chain combines TRBV6-5 with TRBJ1-2; TRBD1 aligns across 10 bases. The CDR3 has 13 residues. Germline V gene lookup returns CDR1 MNHEY and CDR2 SVGAGI. V was pared by 6 bases and J by 8 bases, with 6 bases of the junction left unmatched. This CDR3 is CASRSTGGGGYTF. For the CDR3, the DNA is TGTGCCAGCAGATCGACAGGGGGCGGCGGCTACACCTTC.

The V gene is TRBV6-5, the J gene TRBJ2-2; 8 nucleotides match TRBD2. CDR1 is MNHEY and CDR2 is SVGAGI in the germline V gene. The CDR3 has 15 residues. The trim removed 1 base at V and 6 bases at J, leaving 4 bases unmatched. The CDR3 reads CASSYFGGGPGELFF. CDR3 bases: TGTGCCAGCAGTTACTTCGGGGGGGGCCCCGGGGAGCTGTTTTTT.

On this clone itself: One junction end disagrees with the germline gene, perhaps due to a read error. Different DNA sequences within this sample yield the same CDR3. The chain uses TRBV2 and TRBJ2-1; 8 bases agree with TRBD2. Germline lookup yields CDR1 SNHLY and CDR2 FYNNEI. The CDR3 contains 19 residues. The CDR3 is CARSYGGAGEGSSYNEQFF. The CDR3 coding sequence is TGTGCCCGCAGTTACGGGGGGGCGGGGGAGGGGAGCTCCTACAATGAGCAGTTCTTC. Full variable domain (remainder filled in from reference TRBV2 and TRBJ2-1): EPEVTQTPSHQVTQMGQEVILRCVPISNHLYFYWYRQILGQKVEFLVSFYNNEISEKSEIFDDQFSVERPDGSNFTLKIRSTKLEDSAMYFCARSYGGAGEGSSYNEQFFGPGTRLTVL.

With regard to this clone: The sample contains more than one DNA sequence encoding this CDR3. The CDR3 DNA reads as TGTGCCAGCAGTTATGGCACAGATACGCAGTATTTT. Its protein product is CASSYGTDTQYF. V is TRBV12-3 or TRBV12-4 and J is TRBJ2-3; D uncertain. The V end lost 4 bases, the J end lost 1 base, and 3 bases lay between the germline ends. There are 12 residues in the CDR3.

The V and J genes are TRBV6-5 and TRBJ2-3; either TRBD1 or TRBD2 may supply D (6 bases each). The germline V gene encodes CDR1 MNHEY and CDR2 SVGAGI. The V end was cut by 4 bases, the J end by 4 bases, with 15 bases between. This CDR3 is built from 15 residues. The CDR3 nucleotides read TGTGCCAGCAGTTCCGCCGGGGGCGGGCCAGATACGCAGTATTTT. This codes for CASSSAGGGPDTQYF.

J is TRBJ2-7 and V is TRBV10-2, with no clear D. Germline V gives CDR1 WSHSY, CDR2 SAAADI. With 8 bases removed from V and 9 bases from J, the gap between germline ends came to 14 bases. The length of the CDR3 is 11 residues. The chain's CDR3 is CASLSDVRQYF. The CDR3 nucleotides read TGCGCCAGCCTATCTGACGTCAGGCAGTACTTC.

The genes are TRBV29-1 and TRBJ1-1; a weak D match, TRBD1 (5 bases). Germline CDR1 SQVTM, CDR2 ANQGSEA. Trimming removed 5 bases at V and 4 bases at J, with 14 bases between. This CDR3 spans 13 amino acids. The CDR3 DNA sequence: TGCAGCGTTAACGCAAATAGGGGCACTGAAGCTTTCTTT. Residues: CSVNANRGTEAFF.

The chain joins TRBV2 to TRBJ1-3, with 8 bases identical to TRBD1. The CDR3 is made up of 16 amino acids. CDR1 SNHLY and CDR2 FYNNEI come from the germline V gene. With V trimmed by 5 bases and J by 0 bases, 6 bases remained unmatched. The CDR3 DNA is TGTGCCAGCAGTCCGGACAGGGCTACCTCTGGAAACACCATATATTTT. Its protein product is CASSPDRATSGNTIYF.

The rearrangement links TRBV6-1 to TRBJ2-3, with 9 bases matching TRBD2. The V gene's germline CDR1 is MNHNS and CDR2 SASEGT. V dropped 4 bases and J dropped 4; count of bases not matched to a gene: 9. This CDR3 region has 16 residues. Written as DNA, the CDR3 is TGTGCCAGCAGTGGAACAGCGGGGGGCGGCGCAGATACGCAGTATTTT. Protein sequence: CASSGTAGGGADTQYF.